These 32 T cell receptor beta chains were all obtained from the same sample, sequenced in a study of cytomegalovirus exposure and HLA in healthy donors. Primers for the PCR totalled 60 Vbeta and 13 Jbeta. Generated by immunoSEQ multiplex PCR, the TCRdb table keeps only in-frame clones and is missing some. The specimen's table records about 72,000 clones. Input material: PBMCs. These receptors were collected from a man in his fifties or sixties in good health and CMV-seropositive.

The gene calls are TRBV9 and TRBJ1-1; 11 bases agree with TRBD1. CDR1 SGDLS and CDR2 YYNGEE come from the germline V gene. J was trimmed by 6 bases and V by 3 bases; bases with no gene match: 10. The CDR3 sequence is 16 residues long. The CDR3 sequence: CASSAWGQGGGAEAFF. For the CDR3, the DNA is TGTGCCAGCAGCGCATGGGGACAGGGGGGTGGGGCTGAAGCTTTCTTT.

Regarding this clone: No conserved phenylalanine or tryptophan ends this CDR3, so it is likely a read error. The chain combines TRBV6-6 with TRBJ1-6, with 10 bases aligning to TRBD1. In germline, CDR1 is MNHNY, CDR2 SVGAGI (reference sequence). The CDR3 length is 15 residues. V dropped 6 bases and J dropped 6; count of bases not matched to a gene: 5. CDR3 loop: CASSRQGAGNSPLHS. The CDR3 region has the DNA TGTGCCAGCAGCCGACAGGGGGCCGGTAATTCACCCCTCCACTCT.

V is TRBV6-5 and J is TRBJ1-5, with 7 bases lining up with TRBD1. V lost 6 bases to trimming and J lost 5 bases; unmatched junction nucleotides: 10. CDR3 length equals 15 residues. CDR1 and CDR2 (germline): MNHEY, SVGAGI. CDR3 bases: TGTGCCAGCAGGCCCGACAGGGAACCGGATCAGCCCCAGCATTTT. Its protein is CASRPDREPDQPQHF.

This sequence joins TRBV9 and TRBJ1-2, with 7 nucleotides matching TRBD1. Per the germline V gene, CDR1 is SGDLS and CDR2 is YYNGEE. The CDR3 is 15 residues long. Unmatched junction bases numbered 6, after V lost 0 bases and J lost 4 bases. CDR3 amino acids: CASSVEDRWAYGYTF. The CDR3 bases are TGTGCCAGCAGCGTAGAGGACAGGTGGGCCTATGGCTACACCTTC.

With regard to this clone: The junction departs from the called germline gene at one end, perhaps through a read error. The chain links TRBV19 to TRBJ2-7; 8 nucleotides agree with TRBD1. Germline V gene sequence: CDR1 LNHDA, CDR2 SQIVND (reference sequence). CDR3 length equals 15 residues. The CDR3, as DNA: TGTGCCAGTAGTATGAGCCGGGACAGGTCCTACAAGCAGTACTTC. As protein: CASSMSRDRSYKQYF.

The rearrangement links TRBV27 to TRBJ2-3; perhaps TRBD1 as D (5 bases). Germline V gene sequence: CDR1 MNHEY, CDR2 SMNVEV (reference sequence). The V end lost 3 bases, the J end lost 1 base, and 11 bases lay between the germline ends. CDR3 length: 15 residues. CDR3 sequence: CASSLGRVGTDTQYF. CDR3 sequence (DNA): TGTGCCAGCAGTTTGGGCAGGGTGGGCACAGATACGCAGTATTTT.

J is TRBJ2-1 and V is TRBV6-5; 7 bases agree with TRBD1. Germline trimming cut 3 bases from V and 10 bases from J; bases unmatched to any gene: 12. The CDR3 has 15 amino acids. Looked up from germline, CDR1 is MNHEY and CDR2 is SVGAGI. CDR3 DNA: TGTGCCAGCAGTTATGAGACAGGGCGTTCGTGGGAGCAGTTCTTC. Translated, it gives CASSYETGRSWEQFF.

V and J are TRBV7-3 and TRBJ2-3, with D perhaps TRBD2 (6 bases). V gave up 5 bases and J gave up 4 bases, with 10 bases separating them. Germline CDR1 is SGHTA and CDR2 is FQGTGA. This CDR3 has 13 amino acids. CDR3 region: CASSRGEADTQYF. The CDR3 region has the DNA TGTGCCAGCAGCCGAGGGGAGGCAGATACGCAGTATTTT.

The rearrangement links TRBV7-2 to TRBJ1-2; unclear D gene. The germline V and J ends were trimmed by 5 bases and 5 bases, with 18 bases remaining between them. Germline V gives CDR1 SGHTA, CDR2 FQGNSA. CDR3 size: 15 residues. The CDR3 nucleotides are TGTGCCAGCAGCCCCGGGAGGGCGGGCGGGTATGGCTACACCTTC. Translation: CASSPGRAGGYGYTF. Combining the CDR3 with reference TRBV7-2 and TRBJ1-2 gives the whole variable domain GAGVSQSPSNKVTEKGKDVELRCDPISGHTALYWYRQSLGQGLEFLIYFQGNSAPDKSGLPSDRFSAERTGGSVSTLTIQRTQQEDSAVYLCASSPGRAGGYGYTFGSGTRLTVV.

This clone ranks as medium-sized in terms of frequency. The chain uses TRBV27 and TRBJ1-1, with a tentative D call TRBD1 (6 bases). The germline V and J ends were trimmed by 7 bases and 4 bases, with 16 bases remaining between them. Germline-derived CDR1 and CDR2 are MNHEY and SMNVEV (reference sequence). CDR3 length: 14 residues. The CDR3 nucleotides read TGTGCCAGCACGACAGGACCCTTGACCACTGAAGCTTTCTTT. Translation: CASTTGPLTTEAFF.

The rearrangement links TRBV7-9 to TRBJ1-2; maybe TRBD1 (6 bases). Germline V CDR1 and CDR2: SEHNR, FQNEAQ (reference sequence). The CDR3 totals 15 residues. Trimming pared 3 bases from V and 3 bases from J, leaving 14 bases between. CDR3 amino acids: CASSFWGRQDYGYTF. The CDR3 region has the DNA TGTGCCAGCAGCTTTTGGGGTCGACAGGACTATGGCTACACCTTC.

The J gene is TRBJ1-2, the V gene TRBV6-1; TRBD1 matches at 10 bases. Germline V gene sequence: CDR1 MNHNS, CDR2 SASEGT. The CDR3 contains 14 residues. V was pared by 5 bases and J by 7 bases, with 7 bases of the junction left unmatched. Here the CDR3 reads CASSPRGQGFGYTF. CDR3 in DNA: TGTGCCAGCAGTCCTAGGGGACAGGGGTTTGGCTACACCTTC.

The chain carries TRBV18 and TRBJ2-5, with D uncertain. The CDR3 consists of 14 residues. Trimming took 4 bases from V and 2 from J, leaving 11 bases between them. CDR1 and CDR2 from the germline V gene are KGHSH and LQKENI. CDR3 nucleotides: TGTGCCAGCTCACTTCCGACTGTACAAGAGACCCAGTACTTC. Its protein is CASSLPTVQETQYF.

This sequence joins TRBV29-1 and TRBJ2-5; a weak D match, TRBD2 (6 bases). The CDR3 has 15 amino acids. The germline V and J ends were trimmed by 0 bases and 5 bases, with 16 bases remaining between them. CDR1 and CDR2 (germline): SQVTM, ANQGSEA. The CDR3 spells CSVEDGLGGEETQYF. DNA for the CDR3: TGCAGCGTTGAAGATGGCCTAGGAGGGGAGGAGACCCAGTACTTC.

The genes are TRBV27 and TRBJ1-1, with D hard to call. V dropped 2 bases and J dropped 1 base, with 17 bases sitting between them. CDR1 is MNHEY, CDR2 SMNVEV, per germline (reference sequence). The CDR3 is 17 residues long. The CDR3 reads CASSLVPGSQQNTEAFF. The CDR3 DNA sequence: TGTGCCAGCAGTTTAGTTCCAGGCAGCCAACAGAACACTGAAGCTTTCTTT.

This rearrangement joins TRBV27 to TRBJ1-2; 7 nucleotides line up with TRBD1. The ends lost 6 bases at V and 8 bases at J; junction bases unmatched: 9. The germline V gene has CDR1 MNHEY and CDR2 SMNVEV (reference sequence). The CDR3 contains 13 residues. CDR3 nucleotide sequence: TGTGCCAGCAGCCGACAGGGAACAAGGGGCTACACCTTC. Encoded protein: CASSRQGTRGYTF.

The V and J genes are TRBV11-2 and TRBJ2-1; a weak D match, TRBD1 (6 bases). Per the germline V gene, CDR1 is SGHAT and CDR2 is FQNNGV. The CDR3 is made up of 19 amino acids. V was shortened by 4 bases and J by 4 bases, with 26 bases between the two germline ends. The CDR3, as DNA: TGTGCCAGCAGCTCCTATCCCAGGGGAACGTTAACAGTTTACAATGAGCAGTTCTTC. Translating it yields CASSSYPRGTLTVYNEQFF.

The chain links TRBV2 to TRBJ1-5; D uncertain. Germline V gene sequence: CDR1 SNHLY, CDR2 FYNNEI. V was shortened by 10 bases and J by 6 bases, with 13 bases between the two germline ends. CDR3 length equals 12 residues. Here the CDR3 reads CATGRFSQPQHF. The CDR3 region has the DNA TGTGCCACAGGCCGGTTTTCTCAGCCCCAGCATTTT.

The chain links TRBV25-1 to TRBJ2-1; the D gene is possibly TRBD1 (6 bases). The length of the CDR3 is 17 residues. The V end lost 3 bases, the J end lost 2 bases, and 17 bases lay between the germline ends. Germline lookup yields CDR1 MGHDK and CDR2 SYGVNS. In DNA form, the CDR3 reads TGTGCCAGCAGTGACGATCAGGGGTTAGTGGCCTACAATGAGCAGTTCTTC. It is translated as CASSDDQGLVAYNEQFF.

V usage is TRBV15 and J usage is TRBJ1-1, with D uncertain. This CDR3 has 14 amino acids. Between the trimmed V and J ends, which lost 11 bases and 3 bases, there was a span of 19 bases. Germline V gives CDR1 LNHNV, CDR2 YYDKDF (reference sequence). CDR3 DNA sequence: TGTGCCCTAAAGAGATCCCTAACGGACACTGAAGCTTTCTTT. Translation gives CALKRSLTDTEAFF.

CDR3 residues: CASSFGQYNEQFF. For the CDR3, the DNA is TGTGCCAGCAGCTTTGGGCAGTACAATGAGCAGTTCTTC. J is TRBJ2-1 and V is TRBV11-2; no reliable D call. With 3 bases removed from V and 4 bases from J, the gap between germline ends came to 7 bases. The V gene's germline CDR1 is SGHAT and CDR2 FQNNGV. This CDR3 comprises 13 residues. The full variable domain, rest sourced from reference TRBV11-2 and TRBJ2-1, is EAGVAQSPRYKIIEKRQSVAFWCNPISGHATLYWYQQILGQGPKLLIQFQNNGVVDDSQLPKDRFSAERLKGVDSTLKIQPAKLEDSAVYLCASSFGQYNEQFFGPGTRLTVL.

This chain joins TRBV6-5 and TRBJ1-5; 12 bases are a match to TRBD1. This CDR3 contains 15 residues. Losses at the gene ends were 6 bases for V and 5 bases for J; bases not matched to a gene: 5. Germline V gives CDR1 MNHEY, CDR2 SVGAGI. CDR3 coding DNA: TGTGCCAGCAGCCAAGGGACAGGGGGCCATCAGCCCCAGCATTTT. It yields the protein CASSQGTGGHQPQHF.

The chain has TRBV29-1 and TRBJ1-1, with D possibly matching TRBD1 (6 bases). From germline, CDR1 is SQVTM and CDR2 ANQGSEA. This CDR3 comprises 14 residues. The ends were cut back, 1 base at V and 3 bases at J, with 12 bases in the middle. The chain's CDR3 is CSVEGQVGDTEAFF. The CDR3, as DNA: TGCAGCGTTGAAGGACAGGTTGGCGACACTGAAGCTTTCTTT.

The chain recombines TRBV13 with TRBJ2-7; 8 bases are a match to TRBD1. CDR1 and CDR2 (germline): PRHDT, FYEKMQ (reference sequence). After removal of 4 bases from V and 5 bases from J, the junction contained 7 bases not matched to a gene. The CDR3 extends over 14 amino acids. The CDR3 sequence: CASSYGQGRDEQYF. CDR3 nucleotides: TGTGCCAGCAGCTATGGACAGGGAAGGGACGAGCAGTACTTC.

The V call is TRBV7-9, the J call TRBJ1-4; a possible D gene is TRBD1 (6 bases). The CDR3 contains 14 residues. Per germline, CDR1 SEHNR and CDR2 FQNEAQ (reference sequence). Trimming stripped 7 bases from V and 8 bases from J, with 17 bases between. CDR3 coding DNA: TGTGCCAGCATCCCCTTGTCCCAGGGGGAAAAACTGTTTTTT. It translates to CASIPLSQGEKLFF.

The rearrangement uses TRBV7-9 and TRBJ1-6; D perhaps matches TRBD1 (5 bases). The V and J ends lost 5 bases and 5 bases respectively, with 19 bases between them. Germline V gene lookup returns CDR1 SEHNR and CDR2 FQNEAQ (reference sequence). This CDR3 has 17 residues. For the CDR3, the DNA is TGTGCCAGCAGCCCAAAGGGGCTCCCGAACCATAATTCACCCCTCCACTTT. It codes for CASSPKGLPNHNSPLHF. Complete variable domain (other parts from reference TRBV7-9 and TRBJ1-6): DTGVSQNPRHKITKRGQNVTFRCDPISEHNRLYWYRQTLGQGPEFLTYFQNEAQLEKSRLLSDRFSAERPKGSFSTLEIQRTEQGDSAMYLCASSPKGLPNHNSPLHFGNGTRLTVT.

The chain uses TRBV5-4 and TRBJ2-4; TRBD2 agrees at 7 bases. Germline values: CDR1 SGHNT, CDR2 YYREEE (reference sequence). The CDR3 spans 14 residues. V shed 2 bases and J 1 base; nucleotides not matched to a gene: 0. In DNA form, the CDR3 reads TGTGCCAGCAGCTTCGGGGGGGCCAAAAACATTCAGTACTTC. This sequence encodes CASSFGGAKNIQYF.

This chain joins TRBV5-1 and TRBJ1-3; 11 bases fit TRBD1. CDR3 size: 16 residues. Looked up from germline, CDR1 is SGHRS and CDR2 is YFSETQ. V gave up 2 bases and J gave up 0 bases; unmatched junction bases: 1. This CDR3 is CASSFGTGGSGNTIYF. CDR3 in DNA: TGCGCCAGCAGCTTTGGGACAGGGGGCTCTGGAAACACCATATATTTT. Complete variable domain (other parts from reference TRBV5-1 and TRBJ1-3): KAGVTQTPRYLIKTRGQQVTLSCSPISGHRSVSWYQQTPGQGLQFLFEYFSETQRNKGNFPGRFSGRQFSNSRSEMNVSTLELGDSALYLCASSFGTGGSGNTIYFGEGSWLTVV.

V gene TRBV7-2 combines with J gene TRBJ1-3; weak D call: TRBD1 (5 bases). V lost 7 bases and J 0 bases, leaving 13 bases between the germline ends. The CDR3 loop spans 15 amino acids. CDR1 and CDR2 from the germline V gene are SGHTA and FQGNSA. The CDR3 reads CASNLGHRSGNTIYF. For the CDR3, the DNA is TGTGCCAGCAACCTAGGACACCGCTCTGGAAACACCATATATTTT.

V gene TRBV7-8 combines with J gene TRBJ2-5; 12 bases fit TRBD2. This CDR3 contains 17 residues. CDR1 is SGHVS, CDR2 FQNEAQ, per germline. The V segment lost 5 bases and the J segment 5 bases; nucleotides outside the gene matches: 12. In nucleotides, the CDR3 is TGTGCCAGCAGCCGCCGACTAGCGGGAGAGTCTGGGGAGACCCAGTACTTC. This sequence encodes CASSRRLAGESGETQYF.

This chain connects TRBV6-5 to TRBJ2-1; TRBD2 aligns across 10 bases. CDR1 is MNHEY and CDR2 is SVGAGI in the germline V gene. The CDR3 has 16 residues. With 0 bases clipped from V and 7 bases from J, the junction kept 6 bases outside the gene matches. This CDR3 is CASSYSSSGGRNEQFF. The CDR3 region has the DNA TGTGCCAGCAGTTACTCGAGTAGCGGGGGGAGGAATGAGCAGTTCTTC.

The rearrangement links TRBV5-1 to TRBJ1-1; D unresolved. The CDR3 runs 16 residues. Deletions cut 3 bases from V and 0 bases from J, with 15 bases between. Germline V gives CDR1 SGHRS, CDR2 YFSETQ. The CDR3 loop is CASSSSQSNLNTEAFF. The CDR3 DNA reads TGCGCCAGCAGCTCATCACAGTCTAACCTGAACACTGAAGCTTTCTTT.